A selection of T cell receptor beta chains follows, all from one sample in a study of long-term antiretroviral therapy in people with HIV. Profiled with immunoSEQ multiplex PCR; TCRdb holds only in-frame clones, not every one. Among some 20,000 clones listed, roughly 83% were seen once. The sample in question was unsorted PBMCs, obtained 0.9 years after starting antiretroviral therapy. These receptors all come from a man between 18 and 29 years old with HIV. The CDR3 runs from the conserved cysteine through the conserved F or W. The order of the fields is J gene, clone size, V gene, D gene, CDR3 protein, CDR3 DNA. A D gene is named only where the DNA matches it firmly. Clone sizes are given selectively: once, few, many, or a class where the clone is expanded.

>TRBJ2-5|NA|TRBV5-1|NA
CASSFGAEETQYF
TGCGCCAGCAGCTTTGGGGCAGAAGAGACCCAGTACTTC
>TRBJ2-3|once|TRBV7-7|NA
CASSPVGGTDTQYF
TGTGCTAGCAGCCCAGTAGGTGGCACAGATACGCAGTATTTT
>TRBJ2-4|once|TRBV5-4|NA
CASSLGPIAAIQYF
TGTGCCAGCAGCTTGGGGCCAATAGCGGCGATTCAGTACTTC
>TRBJ1-4|NA|TRBV6-6|NA
CASLSRGEKLFF
TGTGCCAGCTTATCAAGGGGTGAAAAACTGTTTTTT
>TRBJ2-5|NA|TRBV19|NA
CASSNRGTETQYF
TGTGCCAGTAGTAACCGGGGGACGGAGACCCAGTACTTC
>TRBJ2-3|NA|TRBV9|TRBD2
CASSTPGGGLTDTQYF
TGTGCCAGCAGCACCCCCGGGGGGGGCCTCACAGATACGCAGTATTTT
>TRBJ2-5|NA|TRBV6-5|NA
CASSYSQWRETQYF
TGTGCCAGCAGTTACTCCCAGTGGAGGGAGACCCAGTACTTC
>TRBJ1-1|NA|TRBV5-1|TRBD1
CASSLDSGGVLNAFF
TGCGCCAGCAGCTTGGATTCAGGGGGGGTACTGAATGCTTTCTTT
>TRBJ1-5|NA|TRBV6-1|NA
CASSPLPEQPQHF
TGTGCCAGCAGCCCCCTCCCGGAACAGCCCCAGCATTTT
>TRBJ2-7|NA|TRBV7-6|TRBD1
CASSLAGQSYEQYF
TGTGCCAGCAGCTTAGCGGGACAGTCCTACGAGCAGTACTTC